This T cell receptor beta chain appears in the sequencing data of a study of identical twins. A universal primer site was incorporated via template switching, and the cDNA contained unique molecular identifiers. MiXCR, run by TCRdb on the 5' RACE reads, gives a single entry per CDR3 protein. This sample yields about 920,000 distinct CDR3 sequences, of which about 12% are seen a single time; roughly 1.6% belongs to the top ten. V lost 0 bases and J lost 3, with 12 bases in between. The CDR3 runs 17 residues. Germline lookup yields CDR1 MGHRA and CDR2 YSYEKL. These records were also assigned to another study, of yellow fever vaccine responses in identical twins.

Source material: PBMCs. The source is a woman aged 18-35 years in good health. The chain employs TRBV4-1 and TRBJ1-6; D not certain. This chain's CDR3 is CASSQDNQPYYNSPLHF. CDR3 nucleotide sequence: TGCGCCAGCAGCCAAGACAACCAGCCTTACTATAATTCACCCCTCCACTTT.